These 14 T cell receptor beta chains share one sample of origin, sequenced in a study of T cell clonotyping in hematopoietic cell transplantation. Produced via immunoSEQ multiplex PCR; TCRdb's table is partial and in-frame only. The sample has approximately 25,000 clones; 90% to 97% are singletons. Sequencing was performed on peripheral blood mononuclear cells. The receptors shown here come from a man between 50 and 59 years old in good health. Some clones in this sample may be carry-over from other donors' samples.

This clone was counted only a few times. The chain recombines TRBV5-1 with TRBJ1-1, with D unresolved. V was shortened by 0 bases and J by 2 bases, with 14 bases between the two germline ends. The CDR3 has 16 residues. The germline CDR1 and CDR2 sequences are SGHRS and YFSETQ. The DNA for the CDR3 is TGCGCCAGCAGCTTGGGGGTTGGAGGGCTTAACACTGAAGCTTTCTTT. This gives the protein CASSLGVGGLNTEAFF.

The gene calls are TRBV27 and TRBJ2-7; a possible D gene is TRBD1 (5 bases). V was shortened by 3 bases and J by 2 bases, with 14 bases between the two germline ends. Looked up from germline, CDR1 is MNHEY and CDR2 is SMNVEV (reference sequence). CDR3 length: 15 amino acids. The CDR3 loop is CASSLKGLGTYEQYF. Here the CDR3 DNA reads TGTGCCAGCAGTTTGAAGGGGCTGGGGACCTACGAGCAGTACTTC.

The V call is TRBV14, the J call TRBJ1-4, with D possibly being TRBD1 (5 bases). This CDR3 has 15 residues. Germline assignment: CDR1 SGHDN and CDR2 FVKESK. V lost 4 bases, J lost 7 bases, and 16 bases lay in between. Here the CDR3 reads CASSLRMGVVEKLFF. CDR3 in DNA: TGTGCCAGCAGCCTCCGTATGGGGGTTGTTGAAAAACTGTTTTTT.

The CDR3 nucleotides are TGTGCCAGCAGTGACATGGGACAGGATCTCTGGGAGCAGTACTTC. Protein sequence: CASSDMGQDLWEQYF. The V and J genes are TRBV2 and TRBJ2-7; 8 nucleotides line up with TRBD1. Looked up from germline, CDR1 is SNHLY and CDR2 is FYNNEI. This CDR3 has 15 residues. V trimming: 3 bases; J trimming: 7 bases; junction bases outside the gene matches: 11.

In this sample, this clone turned up once. The chain couples TRBV5-1 to TRBJ1-5; D remains ambiguous. Germline V gene lookup returns CDR1 SGHRS and CDR2 YFSETQ. With 1 base removed from V and 6 bases from J, the gap between germline ends came to 5 bases. This CDR3 contains 12 residues. CDR3 sequence reads: CASSLSGQPQHF. CDR3 bases: TGCGCCAGCAGCTTGTCCGGTCAGCCCCAGCATTTT.

This clone was seen a few times. The rearrangement joins TRBV28 to TRBJ1-2; 8 bases match TRBD1. The CDR3 totals 12 residues. The trim removed 5 bases at V and 8 bases at J, leaving 4 bases unmatched. Germline V gene sequence: CDR1 MDHEN, CDR2 SYDVKM. The CDR3 spells CASSKDRAGYTF. The CDR3 bases are TGTGCCAGCAGTAAGGACAGGGCAGGCTACACCTTC.

The gene calls are TRBV11-2 and TRBJ1-5, with D uncertain. The V end was cut by 0 bases, the J end by 2 bases, with 5 bases between. CDR1 SGHAT and CDR2 FQNNGV come from the germline V gene. This CDR3 is 14 amino acids long. The CDR3 sequence is CASSLDGGNQPQHF. CDR3 in DNA: TGTGCCAGCAGCTTAGACGGGGGCAATCAGCCCCAGCATTTT. Full variable domain (remainder filled in from reference TRBV11-2 and TRBJ1-5): EAGVAQSPRYKIIEKRQSVAFWCNPISGHATLYWYQQILGQGPKLLIQFQNNGVVDDSQLPKDRFSAERLKGVDSTLKIQPAKLEDSAVYLCASSLDGGNQPQHFGDGTRLSIL.

The chain has TRBV5-4 and TRBJ2-7; TRBD1 matches 9 bases. This CDR3 has 14 amino acids. V trimming: 4 bases; J trimming: 7 bases; junction bases outside the gene matches: 9. Germline CDR1 and CDR2: SGHNT and YYREEE (reference sequence). In DNA, the CDR3 is TGTGCCAGCAGCCTCCGGGACAGGGCTCGGGAGCAGTACTTC. Translating it yields CASSLRDRAREQYF.

The gene calls are TRBV11-2 and TRBJ1-4; D is possibly TRBD1 (5 bases). CDR1 is SGHAT and CDR2 is FQNNGV in the germline V gene. V was trimmed by 5 bases and J by 6 bases, leaving 16 bases between them. The CDR3 is made up of 15 amino acids. Written as DNA, the CDR3 is TGTGCCAGCAGCCGCTGGGCAGGGTCCGATGAAAAACTGTTTTTT. As protein: CASSRWAGSDEKLFF. The whole variable domain, filled in from reference TRBV11-2 and TRBJ1-4, reads EAGVAQSPRYKIIEKRQSVAFWCNPISGHATLYWYQQILGQGPKLLIQFQNNGVVDDSQLPKDRFSAERLKGVDSTLKIQPAKLEDSAVYLCASSRWAGSDEKLFFGSGTQLSVL.

The rearrangement links TRBV5-3 to TRBJ2-7; D is undetermined. TRBV5-3 is an ORF; its function is uncertain. The CDR3 totals 11 residues. The V end was cut by 0 bases, the J end by 4 bases, with 2 bases between. The CDR3 here is CARSLVYEQYF. As DNA, the CDR3 is TGTGCCAGAAGCTTGGTTTACGAGCAGTACTTC.

This rearrangement joins TRBV4-2 to TRBJ2-6; D is unclear. Between the trimmed V and J ends, which lost 0 bases and 0 bases, there was a span of 6 bases. This CDR3 contains 16 residues. Germline values: CDR1 LGHNA, CDR2 YNFKEQ. The CDR3 DNA reads as TGTGCCAGCAGCCAAGAGTTGGCCTCTGGGGCCAACGTCCTGACTTTC. Translation gives CASSQELASGANVLTF.

CDR3 sequence: CARIGGASYNEQFF. The CDR3 region has the DNA TGTGCCCGTATAGGGGGGGCGAGCTACAATGAGCAGTTCTTC. The chain couples TRBV30 to TRBJ2-1; the D gene is possibly TRBD2 (7 bases). The CDR3 contains 14 residues. Germline-derived CDR1 and CDR2 are GTSNPN and SVGIG (reference sequence). Deletions cut 8 bases from V and 3 bases from J, with 17 bases between.

The V call is TRBV11-3, the J call TRBJ2-3, with 7 bases aligning to TRBD1. Trimming at V came to 5 bases and at J to 4 bases, leaving 6 bases not matched to a gene. Germline V CDR1 and CDR2: SGHNT, YENEEA. The CDR3 covers 14 residues. The CDR3, as DNA: TGTGCCAGCAGCCTCCTCGACAGGGCAGATACGCAGTATTTT. Translated: CASSLLDRADTQYF.

This clone has more than one count but fewer than ten. The rearrangement joins TRBV21-1 to TRBJ1-2. TRBV21-1 is an annotated pseudogene. This CDR3 comprises 11 residues. The CDR3 protein is CASSRDYGYTF. The CDR3 DNA reads as TGTGCCAGCAGCAGGGACTATGGCTACACCTTC.